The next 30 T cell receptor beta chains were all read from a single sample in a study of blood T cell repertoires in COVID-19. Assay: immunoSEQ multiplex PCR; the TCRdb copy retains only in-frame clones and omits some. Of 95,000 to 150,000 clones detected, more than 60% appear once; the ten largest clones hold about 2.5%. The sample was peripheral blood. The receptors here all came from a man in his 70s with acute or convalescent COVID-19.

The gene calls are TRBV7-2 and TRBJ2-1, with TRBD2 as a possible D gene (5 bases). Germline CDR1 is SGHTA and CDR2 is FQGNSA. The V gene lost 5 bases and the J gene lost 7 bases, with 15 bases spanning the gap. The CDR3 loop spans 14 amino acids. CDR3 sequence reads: CASSPRRTGNEQFF. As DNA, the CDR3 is TGTGCCAGCAGCCCCCGGAGGACGGGGAATGAGCAGTTCTTC.

The CDR3 sequence is CASSYRGLGYGYTF. The CDR3 DNA follows: TGTGCCAGCAGTTATCGGGGTCTCGGCTATGGCTACACCTTC. The rearrangement joins TRBV6-1 to TRBJ1-2; D gene uncertain. This CDR3 has 14 residues. The germline gives CDR1 MNHNS, CDR2 SASEGT. The V end lost 5 bases, the J end lost 4 bases, and 14 bases lay between the germline ends.

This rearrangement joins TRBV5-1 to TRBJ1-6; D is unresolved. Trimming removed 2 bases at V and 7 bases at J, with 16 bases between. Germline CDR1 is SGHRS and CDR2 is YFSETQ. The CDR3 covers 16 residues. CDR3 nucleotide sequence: TGCGCCAGCAGCTTTACCGGGAGACACTGGAATTCACCCCTCCACTTT. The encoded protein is CASSFTGRHWNSPLHF.

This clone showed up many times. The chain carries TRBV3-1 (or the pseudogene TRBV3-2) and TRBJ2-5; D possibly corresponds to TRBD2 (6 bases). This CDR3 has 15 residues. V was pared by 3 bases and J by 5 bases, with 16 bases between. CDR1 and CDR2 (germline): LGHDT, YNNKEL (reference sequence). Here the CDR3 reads CASSQGWEAGETQYF. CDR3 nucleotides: TGTGCCAGCAGCCAGGGTTGGGAGGCCGGGGAGACCCAGTACTTC.

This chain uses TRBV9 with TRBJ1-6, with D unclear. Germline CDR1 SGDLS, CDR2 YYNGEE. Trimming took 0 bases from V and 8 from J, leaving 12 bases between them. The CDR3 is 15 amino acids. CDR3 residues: CASSVVGRDDSPLHF. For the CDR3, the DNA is TGTGCCAGCAGCGTAGTTGGGAGAGACGATTCACCCCTCCACTTT. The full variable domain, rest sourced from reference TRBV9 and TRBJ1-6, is DSGVTQTPKHLITATGQRVTLRCSPRSGDLSVYWYQQSLDQGLQFLIQYYNGEERAKGNILERFSAQQFPDLHSELNLSSLELGDSALYFCASSVVGRDDSPLHFGNGTRLTVT.

DNA for the CDR3: TGTGCCAGCAGCCTCCGTCGGGACAGCTATGGCTACACCTTC. Translated, it gives CASSLRRDSYGYTF. The chain links TRBV9 to TRBJ1-2, with 7 bases matching TRBD1. The germline CDR1 and CDR2 sequences are SGDLS and YYNGEE. The CDR3 consists of 14 residues. The V and J ends lost 4 bases and 4 bases, in that order; junction bases with no gene match: 7.

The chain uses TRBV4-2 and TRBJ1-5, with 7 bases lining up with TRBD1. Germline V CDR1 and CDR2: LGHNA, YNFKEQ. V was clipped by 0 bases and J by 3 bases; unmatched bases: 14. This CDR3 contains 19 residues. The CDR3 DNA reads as TGTGCCAGCAGCCAAGATCCGAGCCGACAGGGCGCCGTCAATCAGCCCCAGCATTTT. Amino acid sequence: CASSQDPSRQGAVNQPQHF.

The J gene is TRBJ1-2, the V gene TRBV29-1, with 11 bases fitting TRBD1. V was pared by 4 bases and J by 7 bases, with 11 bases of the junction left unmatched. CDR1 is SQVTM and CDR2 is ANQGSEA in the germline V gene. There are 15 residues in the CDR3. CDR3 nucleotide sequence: TGCAGCGTTGGGACAGGGGGCGATCTAACGGCTGGCTACACCTTC. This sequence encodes CSVGTGGDLTAGYTF.

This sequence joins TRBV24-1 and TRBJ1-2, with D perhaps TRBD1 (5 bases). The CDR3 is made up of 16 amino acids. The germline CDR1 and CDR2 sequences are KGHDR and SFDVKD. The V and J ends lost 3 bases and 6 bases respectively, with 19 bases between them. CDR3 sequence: CATSDRASGRTNGYTF. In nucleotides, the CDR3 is TGTGCCACCAGTGATCGTGCGTCAGGGCGTACAAATGGCTACACCTTC.

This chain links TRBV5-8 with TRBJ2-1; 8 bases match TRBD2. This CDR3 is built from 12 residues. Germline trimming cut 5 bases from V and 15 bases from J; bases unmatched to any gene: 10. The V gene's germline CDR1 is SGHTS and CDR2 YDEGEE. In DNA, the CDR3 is TGTGCCAGCAGGGAGGTGACTAGCGATCGGTTCTTC. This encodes CASREVTSDRFF.

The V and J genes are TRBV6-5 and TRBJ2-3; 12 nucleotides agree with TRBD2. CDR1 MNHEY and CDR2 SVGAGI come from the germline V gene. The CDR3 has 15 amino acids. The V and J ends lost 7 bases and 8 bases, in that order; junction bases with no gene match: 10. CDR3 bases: TGTGCCAGCACTCCCCTAGCGGGGGGGCAGGGTACGCAGTATTTT. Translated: CASTPLAGGQGTQYF.

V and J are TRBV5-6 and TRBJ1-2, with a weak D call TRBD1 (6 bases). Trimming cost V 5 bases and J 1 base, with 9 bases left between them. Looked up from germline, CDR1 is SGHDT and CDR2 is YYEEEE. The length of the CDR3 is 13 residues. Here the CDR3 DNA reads TGTGCCAGCAGACTGGACAGTAACTATGGCTACACCTTC. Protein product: CASRLDSNYGYTF.

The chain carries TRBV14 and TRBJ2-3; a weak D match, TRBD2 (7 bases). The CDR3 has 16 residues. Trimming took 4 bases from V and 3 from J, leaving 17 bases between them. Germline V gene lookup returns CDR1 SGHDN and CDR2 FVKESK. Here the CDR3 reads CASSRGRGAGTDTQYF. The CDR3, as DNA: TGTGCCAGCAGCCGAGGCCGGGGGGCGGGAACAGATACGCAGTATTTT.

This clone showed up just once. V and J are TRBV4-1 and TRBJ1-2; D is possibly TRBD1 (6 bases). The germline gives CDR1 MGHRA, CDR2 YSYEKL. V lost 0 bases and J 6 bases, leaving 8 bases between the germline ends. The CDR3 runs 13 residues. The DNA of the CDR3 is TGCGCCAGCAGCCAAGATTACAGGGATGGCTACACCTTC. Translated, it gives CASSQDYRDGYTF.

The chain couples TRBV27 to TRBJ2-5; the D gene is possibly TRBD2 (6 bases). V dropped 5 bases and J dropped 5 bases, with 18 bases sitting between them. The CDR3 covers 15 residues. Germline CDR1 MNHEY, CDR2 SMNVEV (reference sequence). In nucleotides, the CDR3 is TGTGCCAGCAGTCACGCCCATGGGAGCGGGGAGACCCAGTACTTC. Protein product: CASSHAHGSGETQYF.

CDR3 bases: TGTGCCAGCAGCATCCGACAGGGTTATAGCAATCAGCCCCAGCATTTT. Translated, it gives CASSIRQGYSNQPQHF. The rearrangement joins TRBV28 to TRBJ1-5; TRBD1 agrees at 7 bases. Germline loops: CDR1 MDHEN, CDR2 SYDVKM. The CDR3 length is 16 residues. J lost 0 bases, V lost 6 bases, and 8 bases had no gene match.

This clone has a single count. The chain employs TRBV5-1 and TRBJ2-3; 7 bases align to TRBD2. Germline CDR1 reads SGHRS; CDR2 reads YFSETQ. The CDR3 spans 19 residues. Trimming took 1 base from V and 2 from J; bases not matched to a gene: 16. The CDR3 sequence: CASSLKSGTGGPNTDTQYF. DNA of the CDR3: TGCGCCAGCAGCTTGAAGTCGGGGACGGGGGGACCTAACACAGATACGCAGTATTTT.

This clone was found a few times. CDR3 coding DNA: TGTGCCAGCAGCCGGAGGCAAGCTTTCTTT. Protein sequence: CASSRRQAFF. This rearrangement joins TRBV11-2 to TRBJ1-1, with D unresolved. Trimming left V 5 bases short and J 9 bases short, with 7 bases between. This CDR3 has 10 residues. The germline V gene has CDR1 SGHAT and CDR2 FQNNGV. The full variable domain, completed using reference TRBV11-2 and TRBJ1-1, is EAGVAQSPRYKIIEKRQSVAFWCNPISGHATLYWYQQILGQGPKLLIQFQNNGVVDDSQLPKDRFSAERLKGVDSTLKIQPAKLEDSAVYLCASSRRQAFFGQGTRLTVV.

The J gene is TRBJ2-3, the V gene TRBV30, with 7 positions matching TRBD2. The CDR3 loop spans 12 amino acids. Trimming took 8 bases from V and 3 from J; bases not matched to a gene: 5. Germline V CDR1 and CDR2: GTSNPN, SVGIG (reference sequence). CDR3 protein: CAGTGGTDTQYF. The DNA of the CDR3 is TGTGCCGGGACCGGGGGGACAGATACGCAGTATTTT.

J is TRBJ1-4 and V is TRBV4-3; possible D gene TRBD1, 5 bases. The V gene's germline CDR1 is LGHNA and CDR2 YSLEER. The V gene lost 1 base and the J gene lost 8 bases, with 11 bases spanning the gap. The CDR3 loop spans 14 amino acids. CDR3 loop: CASSQGAGKEKLFF. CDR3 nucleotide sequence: TGCGCCAGCAGCCAAGGGGCAGGGAAGGAAAAACTGTTTTTT.

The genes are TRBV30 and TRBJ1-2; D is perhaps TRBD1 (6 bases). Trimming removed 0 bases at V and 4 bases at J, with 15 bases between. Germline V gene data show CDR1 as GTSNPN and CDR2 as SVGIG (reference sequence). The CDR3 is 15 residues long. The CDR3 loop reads CAWSVSVRDTYGYTF. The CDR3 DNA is TGTGCCTGGAGTGTTTCAGTCCGGGACACCTATGGCTACACCTTC.

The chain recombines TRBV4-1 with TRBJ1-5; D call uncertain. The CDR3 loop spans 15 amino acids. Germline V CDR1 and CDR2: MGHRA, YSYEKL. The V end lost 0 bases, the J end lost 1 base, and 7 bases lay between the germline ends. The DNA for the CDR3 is TGCGCCAGCAGCCAAGATCTCCGGAGCAATCAGCCCCAGCATTTT. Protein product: CASSQDLRSNQPQHF.

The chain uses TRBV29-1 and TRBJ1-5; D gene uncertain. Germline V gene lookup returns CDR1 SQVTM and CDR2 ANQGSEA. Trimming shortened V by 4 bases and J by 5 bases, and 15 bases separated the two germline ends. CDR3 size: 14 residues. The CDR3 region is CSVVPAGRHQPQHF. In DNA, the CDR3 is TGCAGCGTTGTCCCAGCAGGCCGACATCAGCCCCAGCATTTT.

Here the CDR3 reads CASSVTRYNEQFF. CDR3 nucleotide sequence: TGTGCCAGCAGTGTGACTAGATACAATGAGCAGTTCTTC. The chain joins TRBV12-3 or TRBV12-4 to TRBJ2-1, with D perhaps TRBD2 (6 bases). V lost 5 bases and J lost 4, with 9 bases in between. This CDR3 is 13 amino acids long.

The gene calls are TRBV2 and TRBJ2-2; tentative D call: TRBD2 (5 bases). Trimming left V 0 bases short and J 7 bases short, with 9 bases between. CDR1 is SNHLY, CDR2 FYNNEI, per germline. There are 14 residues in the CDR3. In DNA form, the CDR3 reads TGTGCCAGCAGTGAAGCGCTTCGGGGCGGGGAGCTGTTTTTT. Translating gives CASSEALRGGELFF.

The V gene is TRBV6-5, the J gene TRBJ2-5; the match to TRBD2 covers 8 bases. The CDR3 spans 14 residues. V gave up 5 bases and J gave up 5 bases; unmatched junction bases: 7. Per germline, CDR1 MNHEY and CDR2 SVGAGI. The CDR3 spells CASSTGGAVETQYF. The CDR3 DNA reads TGTGCCAGCAGTACCGGGGGGGCGGTGGAGACCCAGTACTTC.

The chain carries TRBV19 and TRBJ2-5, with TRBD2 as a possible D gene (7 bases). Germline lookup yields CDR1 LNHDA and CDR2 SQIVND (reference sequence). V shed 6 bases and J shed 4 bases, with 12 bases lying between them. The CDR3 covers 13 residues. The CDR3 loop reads CASRDGGRETQYF. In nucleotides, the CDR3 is TGTGCCAGTAGGGACGGGGGGCGAGAGACCCAGTACTTC.

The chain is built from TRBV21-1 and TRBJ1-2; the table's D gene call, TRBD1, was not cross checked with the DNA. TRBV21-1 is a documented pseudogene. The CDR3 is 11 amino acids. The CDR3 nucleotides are TGTGCCAGCAGGGCAGGGGTTGGCTACACCTTC. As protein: CASRAGVGYTF.

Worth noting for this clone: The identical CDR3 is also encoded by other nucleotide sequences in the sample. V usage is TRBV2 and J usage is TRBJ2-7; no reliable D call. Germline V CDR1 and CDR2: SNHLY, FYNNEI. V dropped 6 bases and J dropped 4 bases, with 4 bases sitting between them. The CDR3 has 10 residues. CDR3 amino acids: CASSLYEQYF. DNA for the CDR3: TGTGCCAGCAGCCTATACGAGCAGTACTTC. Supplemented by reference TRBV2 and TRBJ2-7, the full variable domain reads EPEVTQTPSHQVTQMGQEVILRCVPISNHLYFYWYRQILGQKVEFLVSFYNNEISEKSEIFDDQFSVERPDGSNFTLKIRSTKLEDSAMYFCASSLYEQYFGPGTRLTVT.

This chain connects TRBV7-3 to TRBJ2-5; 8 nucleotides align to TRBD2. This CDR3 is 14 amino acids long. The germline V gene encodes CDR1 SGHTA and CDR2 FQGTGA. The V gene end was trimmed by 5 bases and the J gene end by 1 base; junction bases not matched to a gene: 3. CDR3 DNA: TGTGCCAGCAGCCGGGGGGGCGCCCAAGAGACCCAGTACTTC. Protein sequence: CASSRGGAQETQYF.